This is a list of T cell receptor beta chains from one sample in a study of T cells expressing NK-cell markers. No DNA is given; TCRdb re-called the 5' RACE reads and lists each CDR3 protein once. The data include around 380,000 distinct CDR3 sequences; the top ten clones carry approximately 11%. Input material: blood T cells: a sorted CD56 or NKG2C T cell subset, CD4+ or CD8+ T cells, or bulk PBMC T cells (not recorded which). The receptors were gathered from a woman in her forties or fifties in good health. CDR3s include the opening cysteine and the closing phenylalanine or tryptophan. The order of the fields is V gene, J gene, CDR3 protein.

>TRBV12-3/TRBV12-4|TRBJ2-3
CASSQLRGQGDTQYF
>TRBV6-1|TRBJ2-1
CASSRSQGAYNEQFF
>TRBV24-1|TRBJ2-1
CATSDPPLAGGPNEQFF
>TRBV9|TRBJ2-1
CASSVLGTSGNNEQFF
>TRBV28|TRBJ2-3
CASSFPPGGTDHKQYF
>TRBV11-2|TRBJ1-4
CASSLDWAGGNEKLFF
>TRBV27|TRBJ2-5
CASAYTRGSQETQYF
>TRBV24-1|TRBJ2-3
CATSRATRKAQYF
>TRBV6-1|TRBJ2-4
CASSPRPGTGQVAKNIQYF
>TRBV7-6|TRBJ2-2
CASSPNLEAAGELFF